The present TCR beta chain was sequenced within a study of post-analysis software for immune sequencing data. Built from TCR beta cDNA, the libraries had unique molecular identifiers in them. cDNA molecules numbering 400,000 to 550,000 came from around 1 to 10 million T cells. TCRdb reanalysed the PCR reads using MiXCR and keeps one entry per CDR3 protein. The repertoire holds fewer than 850,000 distinct CDR3 sequences, less than 35% seen once, with 0.5% to 0.6% in the top ten. With regard to this clonotype: Its antigen is undetermined.

Study findings and constraints: When patients were compared with controls, 4 or 5 TRBV segments were more frequent, TRBV5-6, TRBV5-1 and TRBV20-1 among them.

The CDR3 covers 14 residues. V trimming: 1 base; J trimming: 9 bases; junction bases outside the gene matches: 6. CDR1 is LGHNA and CDR2 is YNFKEQ in the germline V gene. J is TRBJ2-1 and V is TRBV4-2; 7 nucleotides agree with TRBD1. This TCR came from a girl between 10 and 17 years old with multiple sclerosis. Sequenced sample: blood. The CDR3: CASSQGGGAGEQFF. CDR3 DNA: TGTGCCAGCAGCCAAGGAGGGGGCGCGGGTGAGCAGTTCTTC.